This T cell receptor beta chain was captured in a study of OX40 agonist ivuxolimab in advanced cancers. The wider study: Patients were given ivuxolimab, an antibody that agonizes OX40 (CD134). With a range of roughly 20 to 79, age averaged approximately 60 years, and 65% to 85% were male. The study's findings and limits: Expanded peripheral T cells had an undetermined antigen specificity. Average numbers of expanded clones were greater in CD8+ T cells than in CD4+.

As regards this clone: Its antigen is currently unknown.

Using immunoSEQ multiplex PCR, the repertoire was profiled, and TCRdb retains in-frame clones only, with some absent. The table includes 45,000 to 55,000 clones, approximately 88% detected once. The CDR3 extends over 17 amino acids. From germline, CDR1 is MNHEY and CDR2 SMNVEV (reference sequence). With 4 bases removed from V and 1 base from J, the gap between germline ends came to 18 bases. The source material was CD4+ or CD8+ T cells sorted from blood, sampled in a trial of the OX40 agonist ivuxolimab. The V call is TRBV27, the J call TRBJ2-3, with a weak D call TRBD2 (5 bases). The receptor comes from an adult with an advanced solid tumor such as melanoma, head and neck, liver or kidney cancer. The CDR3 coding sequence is TGTGCCAGCAGTTCCCCCGGACTCTCCTTGGGCACAGATACGCAGTATTTT. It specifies CASSSPGLSLGTDTQYF.